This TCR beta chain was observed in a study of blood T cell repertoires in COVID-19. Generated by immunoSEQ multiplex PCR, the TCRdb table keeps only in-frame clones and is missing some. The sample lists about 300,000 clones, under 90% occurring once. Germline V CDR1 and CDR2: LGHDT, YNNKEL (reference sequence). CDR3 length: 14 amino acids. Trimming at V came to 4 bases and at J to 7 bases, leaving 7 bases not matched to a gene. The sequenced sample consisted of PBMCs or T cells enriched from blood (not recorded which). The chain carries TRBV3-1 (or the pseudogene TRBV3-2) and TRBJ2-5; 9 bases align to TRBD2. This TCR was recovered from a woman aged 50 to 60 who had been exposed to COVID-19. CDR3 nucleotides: TGTGCCAGCAGCCGGACTAGCGTGGATGGGACCCAGTACTTC. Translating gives CASSRTSVDGTQYF.